The clone carrying this T cell receptor beta chain was counted at least ten times. Its antigen is as yet unknown. Germline V gene sequence: CDR1 ENHRY, CDR2 SYGVKD. Trimming cost V 5 bases and J 0 bases; bases outside gene matches: 10. The CDR3 runs to 17 residues. This entry is derived from a study of T-cell reconstitution after alpha-beta-depleted transplantation in children. Notes on the study in general: The main origin of T-cell counts and diversity one year after transplant was newly produced T cells.

A library of TCRbeta sequences, prepared with unique molecular identifiers, was generated. TCRdb reprocessed the PCR reads with MiXCR, giving one entry per CDR3 protein. This table holds 98,000 or so distinct CDR3 sequences, about a quarter found once. This specimen was PBMCs, taken before TCRalphabeta/CD19-depleted stem cell transplant. This receptor was taken from a boy between 2 and 10 years old with acute lymphoblastic leukemia, due to receive a stem cell transplant. The gene calls are TRBV10-3 and TRBJ2-5; TRBD2 matches 9 bases. The CDR3 sequence is CAISQTSGGSYQETQYF. CDR3 sequence (DNA): TGTGCCATCAGTCAGACTAGCGGAGGGTCGTACCAAGAGACCCAGTACTTC.